This T cell receptor (beta chain) was recovered during a study of T cells in Graves' hyperthyroidism and ophthalmopathy. Regarding the study as a whole: Within blood appeared most thyroid clonotypes that had expanded above 0.001.

Remarks on this clonotype: Its target is unknown.

CDR3 length: 15 residues. V lost 4 bases, J lost 6 bases, and 9 bases stayed unmatched. Germline CDR1 and CDR2: DFQATT and SNEGSKA (reference sequence). Over 18 months, lack of ophthalmopathy progression marked Graves' hyperthyroidism as stable. Uncontrolled infections, other autoimmune diseases, pregnancy or lactation led to exclusion of patients. RNA transcripts served as the template for amplifying TCR beta CDR3 regions. In the first-round RT-PCR of the TCR CDR3, the HTBI primer set was used. One entry per CDR3 protein, called by TCRdb with MiXCR from the multiplex PCR reads. Of about 350,000 distinct CDR3 sequences listed, 14% were seen once; the top ten hold approximately 23%.

This receptor was taken from a young woman with Graves' hyperthyroidism. The sample taken for sequencing was blood. The chain carries TRBV20-1 and TRBJ2-1; TRBD2 aligns across 10 bases. Here the CDR3 reads CSAIKAGGLGNEQFF. CDR3 nucleotide sequence: TGCAGTGCTATTAAAGCGGGAGGGTTAGGCAATGAGCAGTTCTTC.